Listed below are T cell receptor beta chains from one sample, sequenced in a study of cytomegalovirus exposure and HLA in healthy donors. Assay used: immunoSEQ multiplex PCR; TCRdb lists only in-frame clones, some missing. The sample records under 300,000 clones, roughly 90% being singletons. The sample consisted of PBMCs. The source of these receptors is a man aged 40-49 years in good health and CMV-seropositive. Each CDR3 is given with its conserved first and last residue. The D gene is left open where the match is weak. Clone size is stated in some rows and not others, as once, few, many or a class when expanded.

v_gene,j_gene,d_gene,abundance,CDR3aa,CDR3nt
TRBV4-1,TRBJ1-2,TRBD1,NA,CASSQAGTGSNYGYTF,TGCGCCAGCAGCCAGGCTGGGACAGGGTCTAACTATGGCTACACCTTC
TRBV9,TRBJ2-3,TRBD2,NA,CASSWRAGSTDTQYF,TGTGCCAGCAGCTGGCGAGCGGGAAGCACAGATACGCAGTATTTT
TRBV30,TRBJ2-5,TRBD1,NA,CAWGRDRQGTQYF,TGTGCCTGGGGCCGGGACAGACAGGGGACCCAGTACTTC
TRBV4-1,TRBJ2-7,TRBD2,NA,CASSQGSAGATYEQYF,TGCGCCAGCAGCCAAGGGTCGGCGGGAGCCACGTACGAGCAGTACTTC
TRBV18,TRBJ2-5,NA,NA,CASSPSSEYGVAQYF,TGTGCCAGCTCACCAAGCTCGGAGTATGGAGTGGCCCAGTACTTC
TRBV4-3,TRBJ2-7,TRBD1,NA,CASSQDRDRTYEQYF,TGCGCCAGCAGCCAAGATAGGGACAGAACCTACGAGCAGTACTTC
TRBV27,TRBJ2-3,TRBD2,NA,CASSFGLVTDTQYF,TGTGCCAGCAGTTTCGGACTAGTAACAGATACGCAGTATTTT
TRBV7-2,TRBJ2-3,NA,NA,CAYRGGDRADTQYF,TGTGCCTACCGGGGGGGAGACAGGGCAGATACGCAGTATTTT
TRBV7-9,TRBJ1-4,NA,NA,CASSYTGLGTPNEKLFF,TGTGCCAGCAGTTATACAGGGTTGGGGACCCCTAATGAAAAACTGTTTTTT
TRBV28,TRBJ2-7,TRBD1,NA,CASSLYRDSSYEQYF,TGTGCCAGCAGTTTATACAGGGACAGCTCCTACGAGCAGTACTTC
TRBV9,TRBJ2-7,NA,NA,CASSVGPQAYEQYF,TGTGCCAGCAGCGTAGGGCCGCAGGCTTACGAGCAGTACTTC
TRBV7-9,TRBJ2-3,TRBD2,NA,CASSDWTSGTDTQYF,TGTGCCAGCAGCGATTGGACTAGCGGTACAGATACGCAGTATTTT
TRBV7-2,TRBJ2-5,TRBD2,NA,CASSTRLAGVETQYF,TGTGCCAGCAGCACGAGACTAGCGGGAGTCGAGACCCAGTACTTC
TRBV6-5,TRBJ2-3,TRBD2,NA,CASTGTSGTDTQYF,TGTGCCAGCACCGGGACTAGCGGAACAGATACGCAGTATTTT
TRBV9,TRBJ2-2,NA,NA,CASSPAGAGELFF,TGTGCCAGCAGCCCAGCGGGCGCCGGGGAGCTGTTTTTT
TRBV18,TRBJ1-3,NA,once,CASSSTGPTDTIYF,TGTGCCAGCTCATCGACAGGACCCACAGACACCATATATTTT
TRBV4-3,TRBJ2-1,NA,NA,CASSQDRQTYNEQFF,TGCGCCAGCAGCCAAGATCGACAAACCTACAATGAGCAGTTCTTC
TRBV6-4,TRBJ2-1,TRBD2,NA,CASSDSPGLDNEQFF,TGTGCCAGCAGTGACTCGCCGGGACTAGACAATGAGCAGTTCTTC
TRBV5-3,TRBJ2-7,NA,NA,CARSARLETREQYF,TGTGCCAGAAGCGCCCGACTAGAAACTCGCGAGCAGTACTTC
TRBV18,TRBJ2-3,TRBD2,once,CASSPLAGPSTDTQYF,TGTGCCAGCTCACCTTTAGCGGGACCTAGCACAGATACGCAGTATTTT
TRBV11-2,TRBJ2-1,NA,NA,CASSTRGLVFTNEQFF,TGTGCCAGCAGCACCCGAGGGCTCGTCTTTACTAATGAGCAGTTCTTC
TRBV19,TRBJ1-4,NA,NA,CASSIVRNGEKLFF,TGTGCCAGTAGTATTGTCCGCAATGGCGAAAAACTGTTTTTT
TRBV25-1,TRBJ2-3,TRBD1,NA,CASSEVGTGGSTDTQYF,TGTGCCAGCAGTGAAGTCGGGACAGGGGGTTCGACAGATACGCAGTATTTT
TRBV7-6,TRBJ2-7,TRBD1,NA,CASSYDRAHEQYF,TGTGCCAGCAGCTACGACAGGGCCCACGAGCAGTACTTC
TRBV6-5,TRBJ1-1,TRBD1,once,CASSRDSKNTEAFF,TGTGCCAGCAGCCGGGACAGCAAGAACACTGAAGCTTTCTTT
TRBV2,TRBJ2-2,NA,once,CASTKPQGSFFGGELFF,TGTGCCAGCACCAAGCCCCAGGGTTCGTTTTTTGGCGGGGAGCTGTTTTTT
TRBV7-3,TRBJ2-3,NA,NA,CASSLLGLGDTQYF,TGTGCCAGCAGCTTATTAGGACTGGGAGATACGCAGTATTTT
TRBV11-3,TRBJ1-1,NA,NA,CASSSRGDGPEAFF,TGTGCCAGCAGCTCGCGAGGAGACGGTCCTGAAGCTTTCTTT
TRBV5-1,TRBJ2-7,NA,NA,CASSLADRYEQYF,TGCGCCAGCAGCTTGGCGGACAGATACGAGCAGTACTTC
TRBV10-2,TRBJ2-7,NA,NA,CASRGDLSYEQYF,TGCGCCAGCAGAGGGGATCTCTCCTACGAGCAGTACTTC
TRBV5-4,TRBJ2-3,TRBD2,once,CASRPGLAYTDTQYF,TGTGCCAGCAGACCGGGACTAGCATACACAGATACGCAGTATTTT
TRBV4-1,TRBJ2-4,TRBD1,once,CASSQEGQGGAKNIQYF,TGCGCCAGCAGCCAAGAGGGACAGGGAGGGGCCAAAAACATTCAGTACTTC
TRBV7-2,TRBJ2-1,NA,NA,CASSPPASYEQFF,TGTGCCAGCAGCCCCCCTGCTAGTTATGAGCAGTTCTTC
TRBV27,TRBJ2-1,NA,NA,CASSDWPRAYNEQFF,TGTGCCAGCAGCGACTGGCCTCGGGCCTACAATGAGCAGTTCTTC
TRBV6-1,TRBJ1-5,TRBD1,NA,CASTTTGPLGPQHF,TGTGCCAGCACTACGACAGGGCCCCTCGGACCCCAGCATTTT
TRBV7-2,TRBJ2-5,NA,NA,CASRLLAETQYF,TGTGCCAGCAGACTTCTAGCGGAGACCCAGTACTTC
TRBV11-2,TRBJ2-5,NA,NA,CASSATQGRQTQYF,TGTGCCAGCAGCGCTACACAGGGTAGGCAGACCCAGTACTTC
TRBV7-9,TRBJ1-1,NA,NA,CSSSLRDMNTEAFF,TGTTCCAGCAGCTTAAGGGACATGAACACTGAAGCTTTCTTT
TRBV7-5,TRBJ2-7,NA,NA,CARSPGLAGTYEQYF,TGTGCCAGAAGCCCGGGACTAGCGGGAACTTACGAGCAGTACTTC
TRBV4-3,TRBJ2-1,TRBD1,NA,CASSRWTGEGDEQFF,TGCGCCAGCAGCCGCTGGACAGGGGAGGGTGATGAGCAGTTCTTC
TRBV29-1,TRBJ2-3,NA,NA,CSVEWGHTSTDTQYF,TGCAGCGTTGAATGGGGCCACACTAGCACAGATACGCAGTATTTT
TRBV5-6,TRBJ2-1,NA,NA,CASSYNNGQFF,TGTGCCAGCAGCTACAACAATGGGCAGTTCTTC
TRBV7-3,TRBJ2-3,TRBD2,NA,CASSPRVAGDIDTQYF,TGTGCCAGCAGCCCAAGGGTAGCGGGAGACATAGATACGCAGTATTTT